This TCR beta chain was sequenced during a study of T cells in Graves' hyperthyroidism and ophthalmopathy. V was shortened by 4 bases and J by 7 bases, with 11 bases between the two germline ends. The CDR3 sequence is 13 residues long. The source material, RNA transcripts, was used to amplify TCR beta CDR3 regions. The HTBI primer set was used in a first-round RT-PCR of the TCR CDR3. MiXCR was run by TCRdb on the multiplex PCR reads, yielding one entry per CDR3 protein. The table includes fewer than 750,000 distinct CDR3 sequences, roughly 14% detected once. This sequence joins TRBV12-3 or TRBV12-4 and TRBJ1-5; D is unclear. Input material: blood. The TCR was taken from a woman aged 40 to 50 with Graves' ophthalmopathy. The DNA of the CDR3 is TGTGCCAGCAGTTCTCTCCGTGGGCAGCCCCAGCATTTT. Translated, it gives CASSSLRGQPQHF.